A single sample is the source of the 26 T cell receptor beta chains below, sequenced in a study of T cells in Graves' hyperthyroidism and ophthalmopathy. RNA transcripts yielded amplified TCR beta CDR3 regions. HTBI primers were used for first-round RT-PCR of the TCR CDR3. One entry per CDR3 protein, called by TCRdb with MiXCR from the multiplex PCR reads. This table holds 250,000 to 300,000 distinct CDR3 sequences, about an eighth found once. What was sequenced was blood. These receptor sequences come from a woman aged 30 to 39 with Graves' hyperthyroidism that later progressed to Graves' ophthalmopathy.

This clonotype was detected ten times or more. The rearrangement uses TRBV2 and TRBJ1-1; maybe TRBD1 (6 bases). Trimming removed 11 bases from V and 0 bases from J, with 13 bases in between. The CDR3 has 13 residues. Germline V gene data show CDR1 as SNHLY and CDR2 as FYNNEI. The CDR3 nucleotides are TGTGCCGGGTACAGGGACATGAACACTGAAGCTTTCTTT. Amino acids: CAGYRDMNTEAFF.

This clonotype was found a few times. The chain recombines TRBV5-1 with TRBJ2-3; D is possibly TRBD1 (6 bases). The V gene lost 5 bases and the J gene lost 5 bases, with 15 bases spanning the gap. Looked up from germline, CDR1 is SGHRS and CDR2 is YFSETQ. CDR3 length: 14 amino acids. CDR3 residues: CASSVDRGQDTQYF. The CDR3 nucleotides read TGCGCCAGCAGTGTGGACAGAGGTCAAGATACGCAGTATTTT.

In its sample, this clonotype was seen many times. The V gene is TRBV11-2, the J gene TRBJ2-7; TRBD2 matches 10 bases. The germline CDR1 and CDR2 sequences are SGHAT and FQNNGV. This CDR3 is 16 amino acids long. V was pared by 1 base and J by 5 bases, with 8 bases of the junction left unmatched. The CDR3 sequence is CASSLVGLAGADEQYF. DNA for the CDR3: TGTGCCAGCAGCTTAGTGGGGCTAGCGGGGGCGGACGAGCAGTACTTC.

V usage is TRBV25-1 and J usage is TRBJ2-3, with 11 bases lining up with TRBD2. V lost 3 bases, J lost 5 bases, and 7 bases stayed unmatched. The CDR3 runs 16 residues. The germline V gene has CDR1 MGHDK and CDR2 SYGVNS. The CDR3 here is CASSDLTSGSGDTQYF. The CDR3 nucleotides are TGTGCCAGCAGTGACCTCACTAGCGGGAGTGGAGATACGCAGTATTTT.

This clonotype was found many times. The rearrangement joins TRBV7-2 to TRBJ2-7; no clear D gene. The CDR3 runs to 14 residues. Trimming stripped 5 bases from V and 0 bases from J, with 11 bases between. The V gene's germline CDR1 is SGHTA and CDR2 FQGNSA. In nucleotides, the CDR3 is TGTGCCAGCAGCACCCCGACGGTCTCCTACGAGCAGTACTTC. It is translated as CASSTPTVSYEQYF.

This clonotype showed up just a few times. A single base separates this from a much larger clone, so it may be a read error. V usage is TRBV7-2 and J usage is TRBJ2-1; 7 bases align to TRBD2. CDR3 length: 15 residues. From germline, CDR1 is SGHTA and CDR2 FQGNSA. With V trimmed by 8 bases and J by 3 bases, 10 bases remained unmatched. In DNA form, the CDR3 reads TGTGCCAGCGCCATAGCGGGCCGCTACTACAATGAGCAGTTCTTC. Protein product: CASAIAGRYYNEQFF.

This clonotype was seen many times. The V gene is TRBV6-1, the J gene TRBJ2-7; tentatively, D is TRBD2 (5 bases). The CDR3 extends over 13 amino acids. The germline gives CDR1 MNHNS, CDR2 SASEGT. The V gene lost 6 bases and the J gene lost 9 bases, with 18 bases spanning the gap. Here the CDR3 reads CASSQRSASRQYF. The CDR3 bases are TGTGCCAGCAGCCAGAGGTCGGCTAGCCGGCAGTACTTC.

This clonotype was found many times. The chain is built from TRBV6-2 or TRBV6-3 and TRBJ2-1, with 8 bases lining up with TRBD2. Looked up from germline, CDR1 is MNHEY and CDR2 is SVGEGT. Germline trimming cut 1 base from V and 2 bases from J; bases unmatched to any gene: 7. This CDR3 comprises 17 residues. This CDR3 is CASSYWAGRVTYNEQFF. CDR3 bases: TGTGCCAGCAGTTACTGGGCCGGGAGGGTCACCTACAATGAGCAGTTCTTC.

This clonotype has at least ten counts. J is TRBJ1-2 and V is TRBV28; 7 nucleotides agree with TRBD1. V trimming: 3 bases; J trimming: 2 bases; junction bases outside the gene matches: 3. Looked up from germline, CDR1 is MDHEN and CDR2 is SYDVKM. The CDR3 spans 14 residues. The CDR3 reads CASSFLQGNYGYTF. DNA of the CDR3: TGTGCCAGCAGTTTCTTACAGGGGAACTATGGCTACACCTTC.

This clonotype showed up many times. V usage is TRBV12-3 or TRBV12-4 and J usage is TRBJ2-3; D is possibly TRBD2 (5 bases). Trimming stripped 5 bases from V and 2 bases from J, with 11 bases between. The CDR3 covers 14 residues. In DNA, the CDR3 is TGTGCCAGCAGTGGGAGTCAATACACAGATACGCAGTATTTT. Protein product: CASSGSQYTDTQYF.

In its sample, this clonotype was seen a few times. The chain links TRBV7-9 to TRBJ2-1; TRBD2 aligns across 12 bases. Germline trimming cut 5 bases from V and 8 bases from J; bases unmatched to any gene: 16. CDR1 is SEHNR and CDR2 is FQNEAQ in the germline V gene (reference sequence). This CDR3 contains 18 residues. CDR3 DNA: TGTGCCAGCAGCCGAGCGAAGGTAACGGGACTAGCGGGTCATGAGCAGTTCTTC. It encodes CASSRAKVTGLAGHEQFF. The full variable domain, with the rest looked up from reference TRBV7-9 and TRBJ2-1, is DTGVSQNPRHKITKRGQNVTFRCDPISEHNRLYWYRQTLGQGPEFLTYFQNEAQLEKSRLLSDRFSAERPKGSFSTLEIQRTEQGDSAMYLCASSRAKVTGLAGHEQFFGPGTRLTVL.

V and J are TRBV6-2 or TRBV6-3 and TRBJ1-2, with D possibly TRBD1 on 5 matching bases. CDR1 is MNHEY, CDR2 SVGEGT, per germline. The CDR3 spans 13 residues. Trimming took off 2 bases at V and 9 bases at J, with 13 bases between the two ends. CDR3 DNA: TGTGCCAGCAGTTACGGGGGTATAGCAAGCTACACCTTC. Residues: CASSYGGIASYTF.

This clonotype was seen repeatedly, ten times or more. CDR3 DNA: TGTGCCAGCAGTTTCCAGGGGGGCCCCCTCGGGGCCAACGTCCTGACTTTC. The encoded protein is CASSFQGGPLGANVLTF. This rearrangement joins TRBV28 to TRBJ2-6, with a weak D call TRBD1 (7 bases). V gave up 3 bases and J gave up 4 bases, with 16 bases separating them. CDR1 is MDHEN and CDR2 is SYDVKM in the germline V gene. The CDR3 has 17 residues.

There are many counts of this clonotype. The V and J genes are TRBV28 and TRBJ2-1, with D perhaps matching TRBD2 (7 bases). The CDR3 consists of 15 residues. V was shortened by 5 bases and J by 0 bases, with 11 bases between the two germline ends. Germline lookup yields CDR1 MDHEN and CDR2 SYDVKM. The CDR3 DNA is TGTGCCAGCAGTGAGGGGGGGCCCTCCTACAATGAGCAGTTCTTC. Its translation is CASSEGGPSYNEQFF.

This clonotype has only a few counts. The rearrangement links TRBV19 to TRBJ2-5, with D tentatively TRBD1 (6 bases). From germline, CDR1 is LNHDA and CDR2 SQIVND (reference sequence). Between the trimmed V and J ends, which lost 4 bases and 3 bases, there was a span of 12 bases. The CDR3 consists of 14 residues. The CDR3 nucleotides read TGTGCCAGTAGTAGGGGGACAATAAAAGAGACCCAGTACTTC. Its protein product is CASSRGTIKETQYF.

This clonotype was seen only a few times. The chain employs TRBV29-1 and TRBJ1-4, with 12 nucleotides matching TRBD1. Germline V gene sequence: CDR1 SQVTM, CDR2 ANQGSEA. The ends lost 6 bases at V and 4 bases at J; junction bases unmatched: 15. The CDR3 is 18 amino acids. CDR3: CSVQVGQGARWGNEKLFF. The CDR3 DNA follows: TGCAGCGTCCAAGTGGGACAGGGGGCCCGATGGGGTAATGAAAAACTGTTTTTT.

The chain is built from TRBV4-2 and TRBJ2-3; D not resolved. Trimming cost V 3 bases and J 2 bases, with 6 bases left between them. The CDR3 runs to 13 residues. Germline lookup yields CDR1 LGHNA and CDR2 YNFKEQ. The CDR3: CASSHPATDTQYF. The CDR3 DNA is TGTGCCAGCAGCCATCCCGCCACAGATACGCAGTATTTT.

This clonotype was detected a few times. The chain has TRBV10-3 and TRBJ2-1; D not certain. The CDR3 runs 12 residues. V shed 6 bases and J shed 8 bases, with 11 bases lying between them. Germline-derived CDR1 and CDR2 are ENHRY and SYGVKD. CDR3 residues: CAIRSIEDEQFF. The CDR3 DNA reads TGTGCCATCAGATCAATTGAAGATGAGCAGTTCTTC.

This clonotype occurred many times. The V and J genes are TRBV30 and TRBJ1-2, with TRBD1 matching over 11 bases. The CDR3 sequence is 12 residues long. After removal of 8 bases from V and 7 bases from J, the junction contained 6 bases not matched to a gene. Germline CDR1 is GTSNPN and CDR2 is SVGIG (reference sequence). CDR3 in DNA: TGTGCCACGGGACAGGGGGAAGGTGGCTACACCTTC. Translated, it gives CATGQGEGGYTF.

There are many counts of this clonotype. The chain links TRBV18 to TRBJ2-1, with TRBD2 matching 9 bases. V shed 10 bases, J shed 2 bases, and the junction held 3 bases outside the gene matches. The CDR3 loop spans 13 amino acids. CDR1 KGHSH and CDR2 LQKENI come from the germline V gene. Here the CDR3 reads CATLAGTYNEQFF. Here the CDR3 DNA reads TGTGCCACCCTAGCGGGAACCTACAATGAGCAGTTCTTC. Looking up the rest from reference TRBV18 and TRBJ2-1 gives the full variable domain: NAGVMQNPRHLVRRRGQEARLRCSPMKGHSHVYWYRQLPEEGLKFMVYLQKENIIDESGMPKERFSAEFPKEGPSILRIQQVVRGDSAAYFCATLAGTYNEQFFGPGTRLTVL.

At least ten counts were recorded for this clonotype. The rearrangement joins TRBV20-1 to TRBJ1-1; unclear D gene. This CDR3 contains 10 residues. Germline V gene lookup returns CDR1 DFQATT and CDR2 SNEGSKA (reference sequence). Trimming left V 7 bases short and J 5 bases short, with 8 bases between. The CDR3 sequence: CSGSGTEAFF. In nucleotides, the CDR3 is TGCAGTGGGTCCGGGACTGAAGCTTTCTTT.

Many counts were recorded for this clonotype. The chain carries TRBV6-1 and TRBJ1-1, with 9 nucleotides matching TRBD1. After removal of 5 bases from V and 10 bases from J, the junction contained 20 bases not matched to a gene. From germline, CDR1 is MNHNS and CDR2 SASEGT. This CDR3 spans 17 amino acids. The CDR3 nucleotides read TGTGCCAGCAGTTCCTCCGGGACAGGGACCCATAGACGAGGAGCTTTCTTT. Amino acid sequence: CASSSSGTGTHRRGAFF.

Turning to this clonotype: A much more abundant neighbour one base away suggests this may be a read error. CDR3 bases: TGTGCCAACAGCTCCTTCGGGGTAGCGGGAGCTCAGGGGGGCAAAAACATTCAGTACTTC. It specifies CANSSFGVAGAQGGKNIQYF. The gene calls are TRBV11-2 and TRBJ2-4; 9 bases match TRBD2. In germline, CDR1 is SGHAT, CDR2 FQNNGV. This CDR3 spans 20 amino acids.

This sequence joins TRBV14 and TRBJ1-2, with TRBD1 identical over 9 bases. Germline CDR1 SGHDN, CDR2 FVKESK. CDR3 length: 17 amino acids. V trimming: 2 bases; J trimming: 8 bases; junction bases outside the gene matches: 15. CDR3 loop: CASSQTKKGQGSLGYTF. In nucleotides, the CDR3 is TGTGCCAGCAGCCAAACAAAAAAGGGACAGGGAAGTCTGGGCTACACCTTC.

This clonotype was observed many times. The gene calls are TRBV28 and TRBJ2-5, with TRBD1 matching 8 bases. The CDR3 spans 15 residues. J was trimmed by 2 bases and V by 4 bases; bases with no gene match: 6. The germline V gene encodes CDR1 MDHEN and CDR2 SYDVKM. CDR3 sequence: CASSSQGQGQETQYF. The CDR3 region has the DNA TGTGCCAGCAGTTCACAAGGACAGGGTCAAGAGACCCAGTACTTC. The full variable domain, completed using reference TRBV28 and TRBJ2-5, is DVKVTQSSRYLVKRTGEKVFLECVQDMDHENMFWYRQDPGLGLRLIYFSYDVKMKEKGDIPEGYSVSREKKERFSLILESASTNQTSMYLCASSSQGQGQETQYFGPGTRLLVL.

A few counts support this clonotype. The chain carries TRBV15 and TRBJ2-7; TRBD2 might be the D (5 bases). Trimming cost V 8 bases and J 2 bases, with 13 bases left between them. The CDR3 totals 13 residues. Germline lookup yields CDR1 LNHNV and CDR2 YYDKDF (reference sequence). The CDR3 region has the DNA TGTGCCACCCGTCCCGGGAACACCTACGAGCAGTACTTC. Its protein is CATRPGNTYEQYF.